The 20 T cell receptor beta chains reported below all come from one sample, sequenced in a study of blood T cell repertoires in COVID-19. This table comes from immunoSEQ multiplex PCR, and its TCRdb copy is limited to in-frame clones, with some not included. The sample has some 210,000 clones; about nine tenths are singletons. What was sequenced was peripheral blood. The receptors come from a middle-aged woman with acute or convalescent COVID-19.

This chain uses TRBV10-1 with TRBJ1-2; TRBD1 aligns across 12 bases. The CDR3 covers 15 residues. Trimming took 6 bases from V and 4 from J; bases not matched to a gene: 6. Germline V CDR1 and CDR2: WNHNN, SYGVQD (reference sequence). The CDR3: CASSAGTGGIYGYTF. The CDR3 coding sequence is TGCGCCAGCAGCGCCGGGACAGGGGGCATCTATGGCTACACCTTC.

The J gene is TRBJ1-2, the V gene TRBV9; D is unresolved. The germline gives CDR1 SGDLS, CDR2 YYNGEE. This CDR3 has 14 amino acids. V was cut by 4 bases and J by 3 bases, with 13 bases left in between. The CDR3 bases are TGTGCCAGCAGCAAAATGGACGGGGACTATGGCTACACCTTC. Amino acid sequence: CASSKMDGDYGYTF.

This clone was counted between two and nine times. The chain links TRBV6-5 to TRBJ1-1, with D tentatively TRBD1 (5 bases). The CDR3 runs to 14 residues. V lost 8 bases and J 1 base, leaving 14 bases between the germline ends. Germline-derived CDR1 and CDR2 are MNHEY and SVGAGI. The CDR3 sequence is CASRGGPQNTEAFF. The CDR3 nucleotides are TGTGCCAGCCGCGGGGGACCACAGAACACTGAAGCTTTCTTT.

V gene TRBV10-3 combines with J gene TRBJ1-2; TRBD1 matches 7 bases. In germline, CDR1 is ENHRY, CDR2 SYGVKD. The CDR3 runs to 13 residues. Losses at the gene ends were 5 bases for V and 3 bases for J; bases not matched to a gene: 3. The CDR3 spells CAISTTGDYGYTF. CDR3 bases: TGTGCCATCAGTACTACAGGGGACTATGGCTACACCTTC.

J is TRBJ2-5 and V is TRBV9; TRBD1 matches at 7 bases. Germline loops: CDR1 SGDLS, CDR2 YYNGEE. The CDR3 spans 16 residues. The trim removed 3 bases at V and 1 base at J, leaving 9 bases unmatched. CDR3 nucleotide sequence: TGTGCCAGCAGCGCCACCGGGACAGCGTTCCAAGAGACCCAGTACTTC. This sequence encodes CASSATGTAFQETQYF.

This clone is judged medium-sized (0.01 to 0.1%). This chain connects TRBV6-4 to TRBJ1-4; a possible D gene is TRBD1 (5 bases). Germline V gene sequence: CDR1 MRHNA, CDR2 SNTAGT. The V end lost 5 bases, the J end lost 3 bases, and 7 bases lay between the germline ends. CDR3 length: 13 residues. The CDR3 DNA reads as TGTGCCAGCAGTCAGGGATCTAATGAAAAACTGTTTTTT. It encodes CASSQGSNEKLFF.

The chain employs TRBV27 and TRBJ1-4; 10 nucleotides agree with TRBD1. The ends lost 5 bases at V and 8 bases at J; junction bases unmatched: 5. Per the germline V gene, CDR1 is MNHEY and CDR2 is SMNVEV (reference sequence). The CDR3 consists of 14 residues. The CDR3 DNA reads TGTGCCAGCAGTCCCGGGACAGGGGTCGAAAAACTGTTTTTT. This translates into CASSPGTGVEKLFF.

The CDR3 region is CAILREENTEAFF. CDR3 coding DNA: TGTGCCATACTCAGAGAGGAGAACACTGAAGCTTTCTTT. The chain couples TRBV10-3 to TRBJ1-1; D is uncertain. The CDR3 has 13 residues. V was pared by 9 bases and J by 1 base, with 12 bases between. Germline assignment: CDR1 ENHRY and CDR2 SYGVKD.

This clone has just one count. The chain couples TRBV10-1 to TRBJ1-4; 7 bases are shared with TRBD1. Germline lookup yields CDR1 WNHNN and CDR2 SYGVQD (reference sequence). The V gene end was trimmed by 2 bases and the J gene end by 7 bases; junction bases not matched to a gene: 4. The CDR3 covers 14 residues. Here the CDR3 DNA reads TGCGCCAGCAGTGAGCCGGGACAGCCTGAAAAACTGTTTTTT. Protein: CASSEPGQPEKLFF.

The chain combines TRBV20-1 with TRBJ1-6; 8 positions agree with TRBD1. V shed 3 bases, J shed 0 bases, and the junction held 13 bases outside the gene matches. This CDR3 spans 19 amino acids. The germline gives CDR1 DFQATT, CDR2 SNEGSKA (reference sequence). The CDR3: CSASPSDRGPSSYNSPLHF. CDR3 DNA: TGCAGTGCTAGTCCTTCTGACAGGGGACCAAGCTCCTATAATTCACCCCTCCACTTT.

This clone is a singleton in its sample. V and J are TRBV19 and TRBJ2-4; the match to TRBD1 covers 9 bases. Unmatched junction bases numbered 7, after V lost 7 bases and J lost 3 bases. The germline gives CDR1 LNHDA, CDR2 SQIVND (reference sequence). The CDR3 contains 15 residues. The CDR3 sequence is CASTWRQGGKNIQYF. The CDR3 bases are TGTGCCAGTACCTGGAGACAGGGGGGCAAAAACATTCAGTACTTC.

CDR3 nucleotide sequence: TGTGCCAGCTCACGGCGGGGCGGGAGTGAAGCTTTCTTT. Translation gives CASSRRGGSEAFF. The rearrangement links TRBV18 to TRBJ1-1, with a weak D call TRBD1 (5 bases). Deletions cut 4 bases from V and 7 bases from J, with 13 bases between. There are 13 residues in the CDR3. CDR1 is KGHSH and CDR2 is LQKENI in the germline V gene.

This chain connects TRBV6-5 to TRBJ1-2; no clear D gene. The V end lost 0 bases, the J end lost 4 bases, and 9 bases lay between the germline ends. The CDR3 sequence is 14 residues long. From germline, CDR1 is MNHEY and CDR2 SVGAGI. CDR3 loop: CASSYSGLPYGYTF. The CDR3 DNA is TGTGCCAGCAGTTACTCAGGACTTCCCTATGGCTACACCTTC.

The DNA of the CDR3 is TGTGCCAGCACCCGGGACAACGTAGCCAAAAACATTCAGTACTTC. Residues: CASTRDNVAKNIQYF. The chain carries TRBV18 and TRBJ2-4; perhaps TRBD1 as D (6 bases). Per the germline V gene, CDR1 is KGHSH and CDR2 is LQKENI. Between the trimmed V and J ends, which lost 8 bases and 0 bases, there was a span of 14 bases. The CDR3 runs to 15 residues.

V gene TRBV10-3 combines with J gene TRBJ2-3; 8 positions agree with TRBD2. Trimming took 11 bases from V and 1 from J; bases not matched to a gene: 11. In germline, CDR1 is ENHRY, CDR2 SYGVKD. This CDR3 has 15 amino acids. This CDR3 reads CASTGLVGGTDTQYF. DNA of the CDR3: TGTGCCTCCACGGGACTAGTTGGGGGCACAGATACGCAGTATTTT.

The V gene is TRBV9, the J gene TRBJ1-1; 7 nucleotides agree with TRBD1. Per germline, CDR1 SGDLS and CDR2 YYNGEE. V lost 3 bases to trimming and J lost 1 base; unmatched junction nucleotides: 0. This CDR3 is built from 13 residues. CDR3 bases: TGTGCCAGCAGCGGGGACAGGAACACTGAAGCTTTCTTT. Its translation is CASSGDRNTEAFF.

This sequence joins TRBV4-1 and TRBJ1-5, with TRBD1 matching 8 bases. V dropped 0 bases and J dropped 2; count of bases not matched to a gene: 3. This CDR3 has 16 residues. CDR1 is MGHRA, CDR2 YSYEKL, per germline. The CDR3 DNA follows: TGCGCCAGCAGCCAAGACGGGACAGGCCGCAATCAGCCCCAGCATTTT. It codes for CASSQDGTGRNQPQHF.

The J gene is TRBJ2-2, the V gene TRBV10-3; maybe TRBD2 (6 bases). CDR3 length: 14 residues. Germline CDR1 ENHRY, CDR2 SYGVKD. V was shortened by 4 bases and J by 3 bases, with 9 bases between the two germline ends. CDR3 protein: CAISGRGDTGELFF. In DNA form, the CDR3 reads TGTGCCATCAGTGGGAGGGGCGACACCGGGGAGCTGTTTTTT.

The rearrangement joins TRBV7-3 to TRBJ2-3, with D tentatively TRBD2 (6 bases). V was clipped by 0 bases and J by 2 bases, with 9 bases between them. The germline gives CDR1 SGHTA, CDR2 FQGTGA. The CDR3 loop spans 15 amino acids. The CDR3 loop is CASSLTSGPTDTQYF. The CDR3 nucleotides read TGTGCCAGCAGCTTAACTAGCGGCCCCACAGATACGCAGTATTTT.

The chain recombines TRBV2 with TRBJ1-2, with 9 bases aligning to TRBD1. The CDR3 length is 16 residues. Germline-derived CDR1 and CDR2 are SNHLY and FYNNEI. Trimming cost V 1 base and J 8 bases; bases outside gene matches: 11. The DNA for the CDR3 is TGTGCCAGCAGTGAAGGAGGGGACAGGGTGGGACAGGGCTACACCTTC. Its translation: CASSEGGDRVGQGYTF.